These 9 T cell receptor beta chains came from one sample sequenced in a study of blood T cell repertoires in COVID-19. Measured with immunoSEQ multiplex PCR; TCRdb has only the in-frame clones, and not every one. Of 330,000 or so clones listed, around 90% are singletons. The sample consisted of peripheral blood. Receptor source: a woman aged 55-69 years with COVID-19, enrolled during active disease.

This sequence joins TRBV4-1 and TRBJ1-1; 7 nucleotides align to TRBD1. The V segment lost 3 bases and the J segment 1 base; nucleotides outside the gene matches: 5. Per the germline V gene, CDR1 is MGHRA and CDR2 is YSYEKL. The CDR3 sequence is 15 residues long. CDR3 residues: CASSQTWTGNTEAFF. CDR3 coding DNA: TGCGCCAGCAGCCAGACGTGGACAGGGAACACTGAAGCTTTCTTT.

V usage is TRBV5-1 and J usage is TRBJ2-5; TRBD2 aligns across 8 bases. The CDR3 contains 15 residues. The V and J ends lost 2 bases and 4 bases, in that order; junction bases with no gene match: 7. Germline CDR1 is SGHRS and CDR2 is YFSETQ. In DNA form, the CDR3 reads TGCGCCAGCAGCTTAGAGGGGACTAGGGCAGAGACCCAGTACTTC. Protein: CASSLEGTRAETQYF.

The V and J genes are TRBV7-2 and TRBJ1-3, with D unresolved. V gave up 3 bases and J gave up 2 bases, with 2 bases separating them. The germline gives CDR1 SGHTA, CDR2 FQGNSA. The CDR3 contains 12 residues. CDR3 in amino acids: CASSFTGNTIYF. In DNA form, the CDR3 reads TGTGCCAGCAGCTTTACTGGAAACACCATATATTTT.

V usage is TRBV6-5 and J usage is TRBJ2-2; D uncertain. Germline-derived CDR1 and CDR2 are MNHEY and SVGAGI. V was pared by 9 bases and J by 1 base, with 6 bases between. CDR3 length: 12 residues. The CDR3 spells CASYRNTGELFF. CDR3 bases: TGTGCCAGTTACAGGAACACCGGGGAGCTGTTTTTT.

This chain connects TRBV7-9 to TRBJ2-4, with 7 nucleotides matching TRBD2. The germline CDR1 and CDR2 sequences are SEHNR and FQNEAQ (reference sequence). The length of the CDR3 is 15 residues. Trimming took 3 bases from V and 6 from J; bases not matched to a gene: 8. CDR3 DNA: TGTGCCAGCAGCTTGGTTGCGGGGGTGGCAAACATTCAGTACTTC. Encoded protein: CASSLVAGVANIQYF.

The rearrangement joins TRBV6-5 to TRBJ1-5, with D uncertain. The CDR3 loop spans 13 amino acids. Trimming stripped 5 bases from V and 7 bases from J, with 12 bases between. Germline V CDR1 and CDR2: MNHEY, SVGAGI. In nucleotides, the CDR3 is TGTGCCAGCAGTACAGACATTGGGCAGCCCCAGCATTTT. Translation: CASSTDIGQPQHF.

The chain recombines TRBV5-1 with TRBJ1-1; 7 bases align to TRBD1. Germline V gene sequence: CDR1 SGHRS, CDR2 YFSETQ. This CDR3 is built from 13 residues. The ends lost 4 bases at V and 0 bases at J; junction bases unmatched: 0. CDR3 protein: CASSGQVNTEAFF. The CDR3 DNA reads as TGCGCCAGCAGCGGACAGGTGAACACTGAAGCTTTCTTT.

The chain links TRBV11-2 to TRBJ2-7; 8 bases are a match to TRBD2. The CDR3 spans 15 residues. V lost 1 base to trimming and J lost 0 bases; unmatched junction nucleotides: 2. CDR1 SGHAT and CDR2 FQNNGV come from the germline V gene. The CDR3 region has the DNA TGTGCCAGCAGCTTAGTAGCGGGGAGCTCCTACGAGCAGTACTTC. It codes for CASSLVAGSSYEQYF.

The chain carries TRBV14 and TRBJ1-3, with 7 bases identical to TRBD1. The CDR3 contains 14 residues. CDR1 is SGHDN, CDR2 FVKESK, per germline. V was pared by 6 bases and J by 0 bases, with 2 bases of the junction left unmatched. The CDR3 DNA follows: TGTGCCAGCAGAAGACAGGGCTCTGGAAACACCATATATTTT. Residues: CASRRQGSGNTIYF.